This T cell receptor beta chain was identified during a study of a mutant IDH1 vaccine in newly diagnosed glioma. Across the whole study: Patients' prior therapy spanned radiotherapy, temozolomide, or both; most underwent both.

With V trimmed by 4 bases and J by 6 bases, 6 bases remained unmatched. The CDR3 consists of 14 residues. Germline V gene data show CDR1 as SGHKS and CDR2 as YYEKEE (reference sequence). TCRdb's table, derived via immunoSEQ multiplex PCR, lists solely in-frame clones and lacks some. The table shows 25,000 to 35,000 clones, with more than 75% occurring only once. Time point noted: week 23, last vaccination. Every vaccine dose comprised 300 ug of mutant IDH1 20-mer peptide plus topical imiquimod. This clone was picked up one time. Its specificity is unknown. The sequencing here drew on PBMCs, taken from a glioma patient whose treatment included an IDH1 peptide vaccine. The clonotype was recovered from a man in his forties or fifties with glioma. The chain couples TRBV5-5 to TRBJ1-4, with 7 bases lining up with TRBD1. CDR3 amino acids: CASSEGTADEKLFF. The CDR3 DNA sequence: TGTGCCAGCAGCGAGGGGACAGCAGATGAAAAACTGTTTTTT.